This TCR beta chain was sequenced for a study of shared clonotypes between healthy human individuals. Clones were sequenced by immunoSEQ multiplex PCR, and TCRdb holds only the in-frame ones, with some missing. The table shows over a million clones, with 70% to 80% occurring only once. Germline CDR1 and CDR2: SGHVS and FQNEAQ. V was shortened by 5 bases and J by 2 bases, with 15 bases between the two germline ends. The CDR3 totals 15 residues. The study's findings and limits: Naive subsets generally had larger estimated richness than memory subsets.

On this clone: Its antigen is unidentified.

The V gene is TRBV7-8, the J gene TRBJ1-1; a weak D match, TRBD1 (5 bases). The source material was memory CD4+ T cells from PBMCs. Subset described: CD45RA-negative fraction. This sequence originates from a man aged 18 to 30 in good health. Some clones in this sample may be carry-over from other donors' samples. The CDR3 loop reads CASSPWGTINTEAFF. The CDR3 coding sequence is TGTGCCAGCAGCCCGTGGGGGACGATAAACACTGAAGCTTTCTTT.